The 28 T cell receptor beta chains given below trace back to one sample, sequenced in a study of T cell repertoires in cytomegalovirus infection. TCRdb independently ran MiXCR on the reads; one entry per CDR3 protein. The data hold approximately 730,000 distinct CDR3 sequences, with around 32% observed a single time. No antigen is known for these receptors. The source was cultured PBMCs, collected from culture after CMV antigen stimulation. All receptors come from a human donor in good health (CMV status not recorded). Some clones in this sample may be carry-over from other donors' samples.

About this clonotype: Possible read error: a much larger clone is one base away. V usage is TRBV2 and J usage is TRBJ2-2; the D is unclear. Germline lookup yields CDR1 SNHLY and CDR2 FYNNEI. The CDR3 runs 13 residues. The V and J ends lost 1 base and 4 bases respectively, with 4 bases between them. The CDR3 nucleotides read TGTGCCAGCAGTGAAGAGGGCACCGGGGAGCTGTTTTTT. This gives the protein CASSEEGTGELFF.

This clonotype was found a few times. The rearrangement links TRBV7-2 to TRBJ2-3, with unresolved D. The length of the CDR3 is 12 residues. Trimming took 4 bases from V and 5 from J, leaving 7 bases between them. CDR1 and CDR2 from the germline V gene are SGHTA and FQGNSA. CDR3 sequence (DNA): TGTGCCAGCAGCTCGAGCGTAGATACGCAGTATTTT. This encodes CASSSSVDTQYF.

The J gene is TRBJ2-5, the V gene TRBV7-6; D may match TRBD1 or TRBD2 (5 bases each). The germline V gene encodes CDR1 SGHVS and CDR2 FNYEAQ. V was trimmed by 5 bases and J by 2 bases, leaving 18 bases between them. This CDR3 comprises 16 residues. Here the CDR3 reads CASSARDRITQETQYF. CDR3 sequence (DNA): TGTGCCAGCAGCGCTAGGGACCGAATTACTCAAGAGACCCAGTACTTC.

This clonotype came up a few times. The chain joins TRBV27 to TRBJ2-7; 10 nucleotides align to TRBD1. V shed 2 bases and J 5 bases; nucleotides not matched to a gene: 6. CDR1 and CDR2 from the germline V gene are MNHEY and SMNVEV (reference sequence). The CDR3 covers 15 residues. The CDR3 DNA follows: TGTGCCAGCAGTTTAAGGCGACAGGGGGCCCACGAGCAGTACTTC. Amino acids: CASSLRRQGAHEQYF.

The V call is TRBV11-2, the J call TRBJ2-7, with D possibly matching TRBD2 (5 bases). The V end was cut by 2 bases, the J end by 5 bases, with 16 bases between. The CDR3 length is 15 residues. The V gene's germline CDR1 is SGHAT and CDR2 FQNNGV. The CDR3 spells CASSLSFGLAHEQYF. The CDR3 coding sequence is TGTGCCAGCAGCTTAAGTTTCGGCCTAGCTCACGAGCAGTACTTC.

This clonotype was counted many times. The chain recombines TRBV7-8 with TRBJ2-7; TRBD2 matches at 10 bases. From germline, CDR1 is SGHVS and CDR2 FQNEAQ. The ends lost 3 bases at V and 0 bases at J; junction bases unmatched: 5. This CDR3 spans 16 amino acids. The CDR3 DNA is TGTGCCAGCAGCTTTATAGCGGGAGGCCTCTCCTACGAGCAGTACTTC. It yields the protein CASSFIAGGLSYEQYF.

This clonotype was detected a few times. The chain has TRBV12-3 or TRBV12-4 and TRBJ1-1; no firm D call. Trimming shortened V by 5 bases and J by 5 bases, and 15 bases separated the two germline ends. This CDR3 spans 14 amino acids. In nucleotides, the CDR3 is TGTGCCAGCAGTCAGAACACCTTACCAACTGAAGCTTTCTTT. This encodes CASSQNTLPTEAFF.

This clonotype occurred a few times. The V call is TRBV7-8, the J call TRBJ2-3, with 12 bases identical to TRBD2. CDR3 length: 16 residues. V was clipped by 4 bases and J by 0 bases; unmatched bases: 2. CDR1 is SGHVS and CDR2 is FQNEAQ in the germline V gene. CDR3 nucleotide sequence: TGTGCCAGCAGCTCGACTAGCGGGGGAAGCACAGATACGCAGTATTTT. Translated: CASSSTSGGSTDTQYF. Looking up the rest from reference TRBV7-8 and TRBJ2-3 gives the full variable domain: GAGVSQSPRYKVAKRGQDVALRCDPISGHVSLFWYQQALGQGPEFLTYFQNEAQLDKSGLPSDRFFAERPEGSVSTLKIQRTQQEDSAVYLCASSSTSGGSTDTQYFGPGTRLTVL.

This clonotype was picked up a small number of times. The rearrangement joins TRBV28 to TRBJ2-7; unclear D gene. The length of the CDR3 is 14 residues. CDR1 is MDHEN, CDR2 SYDVKM, per germline. V lost 5 bases and J lost 5, with 16 bases in between. CDR3 amino acids: CASSPSLGYHEQYF. The CDR3 DNA reads as TGTGCCAGCAGTCCCTCCCTCGGCTATCACGAGCAGTACTTC. Complete variable domain (other parts from reference TRBV28 and TRBJ2-7): DVKVTQSSRYLVKRTGEKVFLECVQDMDHENMFWYRQDPGLGLRLIYFSYDVKMKEKGDIPEGYSVSREKKERFSLILESASTNQTSMYLCASSPSLGYHEQYFGPGTRLTVT.

In this sample, this clonotype turned up a few times. This chain connects TRBV19 to TRBJ1-5; 9 nucleotides match TRBD1. Germline V gene sequence: CDR1 LNHDA, CDR2 SQIVND (reference sequence). The CDR3 extends over 16 amino acids. The V and J ends lost 7 bases and 4 bases, in that order; junction bases with no gene match: 11. This CDR3 is CASTGGRDRVNQPQHF. The CDR3 DNA reads TGTGCCAGTACCGGGGGGCGGGACAGGGTTAATCAGCCCCAGCATTTT.

This chain links TRBV6-6 with TRBJ2-7, with D perhaps matching TRBD2 (6 bases). Trimming pared 3 bases from V and 2 bases from J, leaving 11 bases between. The CDR3 runs 14 residues. Germline lookup yields CDR1 MNHNY and CDR2 SVGAGI (reference sequence). The CDR3, as DNA: TGTGCCAGCAGTTATTTCGGGGGAGCCTACGAGCAGTACTTC. This gives the protein CASSYFGGAYEQYF.

This clonotype was found many times. The chain has TRBV7-2 and TRBJ2-6, with D unclear. This CDR3 is 16 amino acids long. Germline V lookup: CDR1 SGHTA, CDR2 FQGNSA. Between the trimmed V and J ends, which lost 5 bases and 1 base, there was a span of 12 bases. In DNA, the CDR3 is TGTGCCAGCAGCCCCAGGTTGGGGTCTGGGGCCAACGTCCTGACTTTC. It is translated as CASSPRLGSGANVLTF. Together with reference TRBV7-2 and TRBJ2-6, the CDR3 gives the full variable domain: GAGVSQSPSNKVTEKGKDVELRCDPISGHTALYWYRQSLGQGLEFLIYFQGNSAPDKSGLPSDRFSAERTGGSVSTLTIQRTQQEDSAVYLCASSPRLGSGANVLTFGAGSRLTVL.

The chain employs TRBV20-1 and TRBJ2-1, with TRBD2 matching over 11 bases. The CDR3 has 14 residues. Germline V gene lookup returns CDR1 DFQATT and CDR2 SNEGSKA (reference sequence). V shed 5 bases, J shed 8 bases, and the junction held 8 bases outside the gene matches. The CDR3 region is CSAATSGGTDEQFF. DNA of the CDR3: TGCAGTGCTGCTACTAGCGGGGGTACGGATGAGCAGTTCTTC.

This chain uses TRBV10-3 with TRBJ2-1; TRBD1 might be the D (5 bases). CDR3 length equals 12 residues. The germline V gene has CDR1 ENHRY and CDR2 SYGVKD. CDR3 loop: CTTGHPNNEQFF. CDR3 DNA: TGTACTACTGGACATCCTAACAATGAGCAGTTCTTC.

CDR3 DNA sequence: TGTGCCAGCAGTTTCCACCGGGGGGGGCGGGGTGAAAAACTGTTTTTT. Protein: CASSFHRGGRGEKLFF. The chain uses TRBV7-8 and TRBJ1-4, with a weak D call TRBD1 (6 bases). The CDR3 runs to 16 residues. Germline-derived CDR1 and CDR2 are SGHVS and FQNEAQ. V was pared by 6 bases and J by 7 bases, with 21 bases between.

The rearrangement uses TRBV19 and TRBJ2-3, with TRBD1 matching 7 bases. CDR1 is LNHDA and CDR2 is SQIVND in the germline V gene (reference sequence). This CDR3 region has 17 residues. The junction had 15 bases not matched to a gene; V was cut back by 7 bases and J by 2 bases. CDR3 DNA: TGTGCCAGTATGCTACAGGGGTTCGGGTTCTCCACAGATACGCAGTATTTT. Its protein product is CASMLQGFGFSTDTQYF.

The DNA of the CDR3 is TGTGCCAGCAGTTACGGTCCAGGGGCCTACGAGCAGTACTTC. This gives the protein CASSYGPGAYEQYF. The chain carries TRBV6-8 and TRBJ2-7; D is perhaps TRBD1 (6 bases). V was shortened by 2 bases and J by 2 bases, with 10 bases between the two germline ends. Per the germline V gene, CDR1 is MNHGY and CDR2 is SAAAGT. This CDR3 comprises 14 residues.

The chain couples TRBV27 to TRBJ1-1; 7 bases fit TRBD1. Trimming cost V 3 bases and J 3 bases; bases outside gene matches: 4. In germline, CDR1 is MNHEY, CDR2 SMNVEV (reference sequence). The CDR3 is 14 residues long. CDR3 loop: CASSFPGGHTEAFF. The CDR3 DNA reads TGTGCCAGCAGTTTCCCAGGGGGGCACACTGAAGCTTTCTTT.

This clonotype was found a few times. V gene TRBV6-2 or TRBV6-3 combines with J gene TRBJ1-4; D uncertain. The length of the CDR3 is 16 residues. V was clipped by 0 bases and J by 5 bases, with 13 bases between them. CDR1 is MNHEY and CDR2 is SVGEGT in the germline V gene. Here the CDR3 DNA reads TGTGCCAGCAGTTACTCGAGCCGCAGTCCAAATGAAAAACTGTTTTTT. Its protein product is CASSYSSRSPNEKLFF.

In its sample, this clonotype was seen many times. The chain combines TRBV7-8 with TRBJ2-7, with D perhaps given as TRBD1 or TRBD2 (5 bases each). Germline CDR1 reads SGHVS; CDR2 reads FQNEAQ. The V end was cut by 3 bases, the J end by 4 bases, with 16 bases between. The CDR3 spans 15 residues. The CDR3 DNA is TGTGCCAGCAGCTTGAGTGGGGGTGTTTGGTACGAGCAGTACTTC. Amino acids: CASSLSGGVWYEQYF.

The sample holds many counts of this clonotype. V gene TRBV11-2 combines with J gene TRBJ1-5; D not certain. The CDR3 is made up of 17 amino acids. Per the germline V gene, CDR1 is SGHAT and CDR2 is FQNNGV. The ends were cut back, 1 base at V and 6 bases at J, with 19 bases in the middle. CDR3 amino acids: CASSLARFGETGQPQHF. DNA of the CDR3: TGTGCCAGCAGCTTAGCTCGTTTCGGGGAAACGGGTCAGCCCCAGCATTTT.

This clonotype was seen a handful of times. The rearrangement joins TRBV6-2 or TRBV6-3 to TRBJ1-1, with 7 bases aligning to TRBD1. Germline CDR1 is MNHEY and CDR2 is SVGEGT. The CDR3 loop spans 13 amino acids. V shed 6 bases and J 7 bases; nucleotides not matched to a gene: 8. The CDR3 DNA reads as TGTGCCAGCAGCTTCGGGACAGCCTATGAAGCTTTCTTT. Translated: CASSFGTAYEAFF.

Only a few counts were recorded for this clonotype. The V gene is TRBV7-9, the J gene TRBJ1-1; TRBD1 is a possible D gene (6 bases). The CDR3 loop spans 13 amino acids. Germline CDR1 reads SEHNR; CDR2 reads FQNEAQ (reference sequence). Trimming shortened V by 5 bases and J by 7 bases, and 14 bases separated the two germline ends. The CDR3: CASSPRDKYEAFF. CDR3 nucleotides: TGTGCCAGCAGCCCCCGGGACAAATATGAAGCTTTCTTT.

This clonotype turned up a few times. This chain joins TRBV4-1 and TRBJ2-2; 7 bases fit TRBD1. Trimming at V came to 0 bases and at J to 5 bases, leaving 9 bases not matched to a gene. The CDR3 extends over 17 amino acids. Germline loops: CDR1 MGHRA, CDR2 YSYEKL. The CDR3: CASSQDRPTGVTGELFF. The CDR3 region has the DNA TGCGCCAGCAGCCAAGATCGACCAACAGGGGTTACCGGGGAGCTGTTTTTT.

The chain is built from TRBV20-1 and TRBJ2-1, with D possibly being TRBD2 (5 bases). The CDR3 length is 13 residues. V lost 4 bases and J 4 bases, leaving 11 bases between the germline ends. Germline CDR1 reads DFQATT; CDR2 reads SNEGSKA (reference sequence). In DNA, the CDR3 is TGCAGTGCTACCAGCGGCGTTTACAATGAGCAGTTCTTC. It yields the protein CSATSGVYNEQFF.

This clonotype qualifies as large (0.1 to 1%). This chain uses TRBV7-6 with TRBJ2-2; TRBD1 aligns across 12 bases. The length of the CDR3 is 17 residues. Germline CDR1 is SGHVS and CDR2 is FNYEAQ. V gave up 5 bases and J gave up 7 bases; unmatched junction bases: 11. CDR3 protein: CASSTLGDRGPDGELFF. Written as DNA, the CDR3 is TGTGCCAGCAGCACCCTTGGGGACAGGGGGCCGGACGGGGAGCTGTTTTTT. The full variable domain, in which reference TRBV7-6 and TRBJ2-2 provide the parts outside the CDR3, is GAGVSQSPRYKVTKRGQDVALRCDPISGHVSLYWYRQALGQGPEFLTYFNYEAQQDKSGLPNDRFSAERPEGSISTLTIQRTEQRDSAMYRCASSTLGDRGPDGELFFGEGSRLTVL.

The chain couples TRBV12-3 or TRBV12-4 to TRBJ1-2, with a tentative D call TRBD1 (6 bases). CDR3 length equals 13 residues. The V end lost 3 bases, the J end lost 6 bases, and 11 bases lay between the germline ends. The CDR3 coding sequence is TGTGCCAGCAGTTTCAACAGGGAAGATGGCTACACCTTC. Amino acid sequence: CASSFNREDGYTF.

The rearrangement links TRBV7-6 to TRBJ2-5, with 8 bases identical to TRBD1. The V gene end was trimmed by 5 bases and the J gene end by 5 bases; junction bases not matched to a gene: 13. The CDR3 has 16 residues. Germline values: CDR1 SGHVS, CDR2 FNYEAQ. The CDR3: CASSLAPQGAGETQYF. Written as DNA, the CDR3 is TGTGCCAGCAGCCTTGCCCCGCAGGGGGCAGGGGAGACCCAGTACTTC.